Listed below are T cell receptor beta chains from one sample, sequenced in a study of T cell changes during pregnancy in multiple sclerosis. The assay was immunoSEQ multiplex PCR, and TCRdb's table has in-frame clones only and misses some. The sample holds 76,000 or so clones, around 93% seen once. The sample in question was peripheral blood, obtained in the second trimester of pregnancy. All receptors derive from a female donor in good health, enrolled as a control in a pregnancy study. The CDR3 runs from the conserved cysteine through the conserved F or W. Fields, in order: V gene, D gene, J gene, CDR3 protein. The D gene is left open where the match is weak.

V gene: TRBV7-9
D gene: -
J gene: TRBJ2-2
CDR3 protein: CASISTGVTGELFF

V gene: TRBV4-2
D gene: -
J gene: TRBJ1-2
CDR3 protein: CASSPSGEYGYTF

V gene: TRBV27
D gene: -
J gene: TRBJ2-7
CDR3 protein: CASSHLAGSYEQYF

V gene: TRBV4-1
D gene: -
J gene: TRBJ1-1
CDR3 protein: CASSQETAMNTEAFF

V gene: TRBV6-5
D gene: -
J gene: TRBJ2-7
CDR3 protein: CASRNPQGGKQYF

V gene: TRBV19
D gene: -
J gene: TRBJ2-7
CDR3 protein: CASSHPSGYEQYF

V gene: TRBV7-9
D gene: TRBD1
J gene: TRBJ2-7
CDR3 protein: CASSPRQGEAHEQYF

V gene: TRBV23-1
D gene: TRBD1
J gene: TRBJ2-7
CDR3 protein: CASSHGQGSSFYEQYF

V gene: TRBV4-3
D gene: -
J gene: TRBJ2-1
CDR3 protein: CASSQDLILYNEQFF

V gene: TRBV9
D gene: -
J gene: TRBJ1-1
CDR3 protein: CASSGDISDTEAFF

V gene: TRBV30
D gene: -
J gene: TRBJ1-2
CDR3 protein: CAWSVLQGGYTF

V gene: TRBV18
D gene: TRBD1
J gene: TRBJ1-4
CDR3 protein: CASSPRQGSGKLFF

V gene: TRBV25-1
D gene: -
J gene: TRBJ1-2
CDR3 protein: CASSGGLYGYTF

V gene: TRBV15
D gene: -
J gene: TRBJ1-3
CDR3 protein: CATSREFPGVYSGNTIYF

V gene: TRBV5-5
D gene: TRBD2
J gene: TRBJ2-1
CDR3 protein: CASSLGSGGYNEQFF

V gene: TRBV14
D gene: -
J gene: TRBJ1-1
CDR3 protein: CASSLPGYWTEAFF

V gene: TRBV4-3
D gene: TRBD2
J gene: TRBJ2-3
CDR3 protein: CASSQGTSGGADTQYF

V gene: TRBV6-6
D gene: -
J gene: TRBJ1-1
CDR3 protein: CASSYAVGDTEAFF

V gene: TRBV11-1
D gene: TRBD2
J gene: TRBJ2-5
CDR3 protein: CASSLGLAHPTTQYF

V gene: TRBV21-1
D gene: -
J gene: TRBJ1-4
CDR3 protein: CASSFRQGRDMANEKLFF